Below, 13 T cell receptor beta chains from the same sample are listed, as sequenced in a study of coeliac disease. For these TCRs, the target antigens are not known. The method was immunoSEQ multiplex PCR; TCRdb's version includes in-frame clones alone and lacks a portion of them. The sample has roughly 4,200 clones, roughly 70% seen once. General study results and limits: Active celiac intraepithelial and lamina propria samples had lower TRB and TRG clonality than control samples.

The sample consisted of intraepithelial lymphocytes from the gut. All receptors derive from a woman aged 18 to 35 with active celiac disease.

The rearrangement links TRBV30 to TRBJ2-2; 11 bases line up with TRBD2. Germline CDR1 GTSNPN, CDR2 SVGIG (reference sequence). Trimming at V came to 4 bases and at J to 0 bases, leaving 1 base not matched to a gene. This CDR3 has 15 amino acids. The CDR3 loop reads CAWKGLAANTGELFF. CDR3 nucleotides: TGTGCCTGGAAGGGACTAGCGGCGAACACCGGGGAGCTGTTTTTT. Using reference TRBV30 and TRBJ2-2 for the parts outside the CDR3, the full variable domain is SQTIHQWPATLVQPVGSPLSLECTVEGTSNPNLYWYRQAAGRGLQLLFYSVGIGQISSEVPQNLSASRPQDRQFILSSKKLLLSDSGFYLCAWKGLAANTGELFFGEGSRLTVL.

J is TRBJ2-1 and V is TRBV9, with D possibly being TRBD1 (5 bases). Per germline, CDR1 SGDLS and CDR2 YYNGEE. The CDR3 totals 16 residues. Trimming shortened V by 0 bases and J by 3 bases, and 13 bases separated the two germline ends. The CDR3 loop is CASSVGGHVGYNEQFF. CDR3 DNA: TGTGCCAGCAGCGTAGGCGGACATGTTGGCTACAATGAGCAGTTCTTC.

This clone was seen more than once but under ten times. The CDR3 here is CASSFQRGGGHEQYF. CDR3 DNA sequence: TGTGCCAGCAGTTTTCAACGGGGGGGCGGCCACGAGCAGTACTTC. The rearrangement joins TRBV27 to TRBJ2-7; TRBD2 aligns across 8 bases. The J segment lost 5 bases and the V segment lost 3 bases, leaving 9 bases of the junction unmatched. This CDR3 is built from 15 residues. Germline V gene sequence: CDR1 MNHEY, CDR2 SMNVEV (reference sequence).

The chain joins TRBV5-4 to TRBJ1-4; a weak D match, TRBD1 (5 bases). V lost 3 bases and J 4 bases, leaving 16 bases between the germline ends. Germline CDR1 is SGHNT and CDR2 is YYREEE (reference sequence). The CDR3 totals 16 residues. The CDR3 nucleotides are TGTGCCAGCAGCTCCCGAGCGTCCCAGGGTAATGAAAAACTGTTTTTT. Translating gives CASSSRASQGNEKLFF.

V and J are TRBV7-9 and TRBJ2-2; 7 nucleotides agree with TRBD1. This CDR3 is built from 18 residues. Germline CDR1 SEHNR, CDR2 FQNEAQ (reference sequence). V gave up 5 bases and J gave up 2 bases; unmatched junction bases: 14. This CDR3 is CASSGRDSQATNTGELFF. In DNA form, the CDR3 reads TGTGCCAGCAGCGGCCGGGACAGTCAGGCCACCAACACCGGGGAGCTGTTTTTT.

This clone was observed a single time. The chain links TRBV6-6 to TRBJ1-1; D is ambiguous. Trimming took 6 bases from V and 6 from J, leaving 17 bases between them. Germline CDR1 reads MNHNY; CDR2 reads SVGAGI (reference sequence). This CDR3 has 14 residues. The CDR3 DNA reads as TGTGCCAGCAGCCGATCTGAGCGGGGAGCTGAAGCTTTCTTT. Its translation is CASSRSERGAEAFF.

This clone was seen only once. This CDR3 reads CASSLCCGGPSQETQYF. The CDR3 nucleotides read TGTGCCAGCAGCTTATGCTGTGGCGGGCCCAGTCAAGAGACCCAGTACTTC. J is TRBJ2-5 and V is TRBV7-2; the D gene is possibly TRBD2 (5 bases). V was pared by 2 bases and J by 2 bases, with 18 bases between. Germline V gene lookup returns CDR1 SGHTA and CDR2 FQGNSA. This CDR3 has 17 residues.

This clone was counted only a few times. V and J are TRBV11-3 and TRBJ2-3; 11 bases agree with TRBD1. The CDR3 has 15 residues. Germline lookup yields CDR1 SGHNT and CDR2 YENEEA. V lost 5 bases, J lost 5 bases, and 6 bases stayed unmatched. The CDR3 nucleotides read TGTGCCAGCAGCCTCGGACAGGGGGCCGGAGATACGCAGTATTTT. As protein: CASSLGQGAGDTQYF.

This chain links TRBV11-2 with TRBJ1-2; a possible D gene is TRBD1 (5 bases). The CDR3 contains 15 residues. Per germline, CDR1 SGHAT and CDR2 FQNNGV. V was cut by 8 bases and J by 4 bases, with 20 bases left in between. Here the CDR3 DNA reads TGTGCCAGCCAAATCGGGGGGGGTTCACTCTATGGCTACACCTTC. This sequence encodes CASQIGGGSLYGYTF.

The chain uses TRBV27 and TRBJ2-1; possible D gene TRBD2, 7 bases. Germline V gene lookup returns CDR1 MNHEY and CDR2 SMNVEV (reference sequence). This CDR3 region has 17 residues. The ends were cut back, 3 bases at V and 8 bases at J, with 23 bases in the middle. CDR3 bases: TGTGCCAGCAGTTTTCAGGTGGGGGGGGCCGAAGGACATGAGCAGTTCTTC. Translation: CASSFQVGGAEGHEQFF.

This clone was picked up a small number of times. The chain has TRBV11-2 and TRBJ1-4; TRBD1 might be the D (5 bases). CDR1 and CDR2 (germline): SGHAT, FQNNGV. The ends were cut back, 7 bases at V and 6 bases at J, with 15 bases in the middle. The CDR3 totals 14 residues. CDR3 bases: TGTGCCAGCAACAAAGGGGTTTTGGATGAAAAACTGTTTTTT. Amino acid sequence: CASNKGVLDEKLFF.

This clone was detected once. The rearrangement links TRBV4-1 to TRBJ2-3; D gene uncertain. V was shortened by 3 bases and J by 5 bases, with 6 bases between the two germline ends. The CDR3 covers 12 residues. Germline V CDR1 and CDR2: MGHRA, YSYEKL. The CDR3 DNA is TGCGCCAGCAGCCAGGCACGAGATACGCAGTATTTT. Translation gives CASSQARDTQYF.

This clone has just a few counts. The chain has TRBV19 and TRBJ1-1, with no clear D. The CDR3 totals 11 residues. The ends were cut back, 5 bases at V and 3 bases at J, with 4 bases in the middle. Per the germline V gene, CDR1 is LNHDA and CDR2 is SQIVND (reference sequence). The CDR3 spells CASSEYTEAFF. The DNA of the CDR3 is TGTGCCAGTAGTGAGTACACTGAAGCTTTCTTT. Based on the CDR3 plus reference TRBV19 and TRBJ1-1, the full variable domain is DGGITQSPKYLFRKEGQNVTLSCEQNLNHDAMYWYRQDPGQGLRLIYYSQIVNDFQKGDIAEGYSVSREKKESFPLTVTSAQKNPTAFYLCASSEYTEAFFGQGTRLTVV.